This passage covers 12 T cell receptor beta chains from one sample sequenced in a study of identical twins. Each CDR3 protein gets one entry after TCRdb re-called the 5' RACE reads with MiXCR. The sample carries 300,000 to 400,000 distinct CDR3 sequences, about 12% recorded once. This sample also appeared in a second study, on yellow fever vaccine responses in identical twins.

Sequencing input: CD8+ T cells sorted from blood. These receptors were taken from a young woman in good health.

In this sample, this clonotype turned up a few times. V gene TRBV10-3 combines with J gene TRBJ2-3, with TRBD1 matching 8 bases. In germline, CDR1 is ENHRY, CDR2 SYGVKD. The V gene end was trimmed by 6 bases and the J gene end by 1 base; junction bases not matched to a gene: 9. The CDR3 contains 16 residues. CDR3 nucleotide sequence: TGTGCCATCAGATTCCTCCCGGGACAGGGCACAGATACGCAGTATTTT. Protein product: CAIRFLPGQGTDTQYF.

This clonotype was counted between two and nine times. The rearrangement links TRBV4-1 to TRBJ2-2, with D perhaps matching TRBD1 (8 bases). Germline V CDR1 and CDR2: MGHRA, YSYEKL. The CDR3 spans 16 residues. Deletions cut 0 bases from V and 4 bases from J, with 12 bases between. CDR3 amino acids: CASSQDYRGGTGELFF. DNA for the CDR3: TGCGCCAGCAGCCAAGATTACAGGGGGGGCACCGGGGAGCTGTTTTTT.

The sample holds many counts of this clonotype. This sequence joins TRBV7-6 and TRBJ2-1; 9 nucleotides align to TRBD1. V dropped 1 base and J dropped 6; count of bases not matched to a gene: 13. The CDR3 length is 18 residues. CDR1 is SGHVS, CDR2 FNYEAQ, per germline. The CDR3 loop is CASSLGIGGTGYSNEQFF. The CDR3 DNA is TGTGCCAGCAGCTTAGGTATTGGAGGGACAGGGTACTCCAATGAGCAGTTCTTC.

This chain connects TRBV7-9 to TRBJ2-5, with D possibly TRBD1 on 6 matching bases. Per the germline V gene, CDR1 is SEHNR and CDR2 is FQNEAQ (reference sequence). This CDR3 spans 14 amino acids. Trimming took 6 bases from V and 0 from J, leaving 11 bases between them. The CDR3 nucleotides are TGTGCCAGCAGTTCCGGGACATACCAAGAGACCCAGTACTTC. It is translated as CASSSGTYQETQYF.

This clonotype was seen a few times. The chain uses TRBV9 and TRBJ2-1, with 10 bases identical to TRBD2. This CDR3 comprises 16 residues. Looked up from germline, CDR1 is SGDLS and CDR2 is YYNGEE. With V trimmed by 7 bases and J by 4 bases, 11 bases remained unmatched. CDR3 region: CASGALAGVSYNEQFF. Written as DNA, the CDR3 is TGTGCCAGCGGGGCGCTAGCGGGAGTTTCGTACAATGAGCAGTTCTTC.

The gene calls are TRBV20-1 and TRBJ2-3; TRBD2 aligns across 10 bases. There are 15 residues in the CDR3. Trimming took 5 bases from V and 0 from J; bases not matched to a gene: 5. Germline lookup yields CDR1 DFQATT and CDR2 SNEGSKA (reference sequence). CDR3 sequence reads: CSAFPTSGSTDTQYF. CDR3 bases: TGCAGTGCTTTCCCGACTAGCGGGAGCACAGATACGCAGTATTTT.

Many counts were recorded for this clonotype. This chain uses TRBV12-3 or TRBV12-4 with TRBJ1-1; D is perhaps TRBD1 (5 bases). Trimming cost V 6 bases and J 8 bases, with 10 bases left between them. The CDR3 spans 11 residues. The CDR3 loop is CASRQGIEAFF. The CDR3 DNA sequence: TGTGCCAGCAGGCAGGGTATAGAAGCTTTCTTT.

V is TRBV4-1 and J is TRBJ2-1; D ambiguous. The CDR3 runs 16 residues. CDR1 and CDR2 from the germline V gene are MGHRA and YSYEKL. The V and J ends lost 0 bases and 3 bases respectively, with 12 bases between them. In nucleotides, the CDR3 is TGCGCCAGCAGCCAAGATTTTGAGCAGTACTACAATGAGCAGTTCTTC. Protein product: CASSQDFEQYYNEQFF.

This clonotype occurred many times. The V and J genes are TRBV25-1 and TRBJ2-7; either TRBD1 or TRBD2 may supply D (5 bases each). Between the trimmed V and J ends, which lost 7 bases and 3 bases, there was a span of 10 bases. Germline V CDR1 and CDR2: MGHDK, SYGVNS. The CDR3 totals 12 residues. The CDR3, as DNA: TGTGCCAGCACCTCAGGGAGCTACGAGCAGTACTTC. As protein: CASTSGSYEQYF.

This clonotype was detected a few times. This chain joins TRBV7-9 and TRBJ2-2, with D unresolved. Germline V gives CDR1 SEHNR, CDR2 FQNEAQ (reference sequence). The CDR3 length is 14 residues. The V gene lost 6 bases and the J gene lost 0 bases, with 8 bases spanning the gap. CDR3 loop: CASRGGTNTGELFF. DNA of the CDR3: TGTGCCAGCAGAGGTGGGACGAACACCGGGGAGCTGTTTTTT.

The chain carries TRBV5-1 and TRBJ1-1; D gene ambiguous. With 4 bases removed from V and 8 bases from J, the gap between germline ends came to 15 bases. In germline, CDR1 is SGHRS, CDR2 YFSETQ. CDR3 length: 13 residues. The CDR3: CASSRSTTREAFF. The CDR3 DNA reads as TGCGCCAGCAGCCGCTCGACAACTAGAGAAGCTTTCTTT.

This clonotype was counted only a few times. This chain links TRBV4-1 with TRBJ2-2; TRBD2 is a possible D gene (6 bases). The CDR3 loop spans 14 amino acids. CDR1 and CDR2 (germline): MGHRA, YSYEKL. With 4 bases removed from V and 6 bases from J, the gap between germline ends came to 12 bases. The CDR3 protein is CASSPRSGSGELFF. The CDR3 nucleotides read TGCGCCAGCAGCCCCAGGAGCGGGTCCGGGGAGCTGTTTTTT.